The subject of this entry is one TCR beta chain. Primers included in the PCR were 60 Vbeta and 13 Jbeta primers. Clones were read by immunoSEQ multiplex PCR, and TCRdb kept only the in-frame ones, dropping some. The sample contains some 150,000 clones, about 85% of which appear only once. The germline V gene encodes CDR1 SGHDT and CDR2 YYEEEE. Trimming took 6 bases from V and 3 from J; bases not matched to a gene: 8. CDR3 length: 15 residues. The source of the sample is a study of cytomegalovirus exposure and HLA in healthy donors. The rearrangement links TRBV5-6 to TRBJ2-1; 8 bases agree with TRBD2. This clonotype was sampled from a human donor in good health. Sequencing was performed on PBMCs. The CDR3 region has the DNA TGTGCCAGCACGGCGATAGCGGGGATCTACAATGAGCAGTTCTTC. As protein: CASTAIAGIYNEQFF. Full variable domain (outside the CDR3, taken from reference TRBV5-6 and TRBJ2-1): DAGVTQSPTHLIKTRGQQVTLRCSPKSGHDTVSWYQQALGQGPQFIFQYYEEEERQRGNFPDRFSGHQFPNYSSELNVNALLLGDSALYLCASTAIAGIYNEQFFGPGTRLTVL.